One and the same sample provided the 8 T cell receptor beta chains below, sequenced in a study of T cell repertoires in cytomegalovirus infection. TCRdb recomputed calls from the reads with MiXCR, one row per CDR3 protein. Of about 140,000 distinct CDR3 sequences detected, about 6.3% appear once; the ten largest clones hold about a sixth. Sequencing used PBMCs. These receptor sequences come from a human donor in good health (CMV status not recorded). Some clones in this sample may be carry-over from other donors' samples.

This clonotype was detected many times. The rearrangement links TRBV30 to TRBJ2-5; D is uncertain. Germline V gene data show CDR1 as GTSNPN and CDR2 as SVGIG (reference sequence). The ends were cut back, 0 bases at V and 5 bases at J, with 7 bases in the middle. CDR3 length: 12 amino acids. The CDR3 DNA reads as TGTGCCTGGAGTGTACTAACGGAGACCCAGTACTTC. Its translation: CAWSVLTETQYF.

The V and J genes are TRBV30 and TRBJ1-1; D remains unclear. V lost 3 bases and J 8 bases, leaving 10 bases between the germline ends. Germline V CDR1 and CDR2: GTSNPN, SVGIG (reference sequence). The CDR3 runs 11 residues. CDR3 nucleotide sequence: TGTGCCTGGAGAAGAGGCGGGGAAGCTTTCTTT. Translation gives CAWRRGGEAFF.

The gene calls are TRBV6-5 and TRBJ2-2; TRBD2 matches 7 bases. Germline V CDR1 and CDR2: MNHEY, SVGAGI. The CDR3 consists of 14 residues. With V trimmed by 6 bases and J by 4 bases, 5 bases remained unmatched. The CDR3 protein is CASREAGLTGELFF. For the CDR3, the DNA is TGTGCCAGCAGGGAAGCGGGGCTCACCGGGGAGCTGTTTTTT.

This clonotype has a count of ten or more. The V call is TRBV7-3, the J call TRBJ2-6, with D possibly being TRBD1 (5 bases). The germline V and J ends were trimmed by 4 bases and 0 bases, with 10 bases remaining between them. Germline CDR1 SGHTA, CDR2 FQGTGA. The CDR3 contains 16 residues. CDR3 in DNA: TGTGCCAGCAGCTATACAGGTTTCTCTGGGGCCAACGTCCTGACTTTC. The encoded protein is CASSYTGFSGANVLTF.

This clonotype was found many times. This sequence joins TRBV7-3 and TRBJ2-6; tentative D call: TRBD2 (6 bases). This CDR3 contains 17 residues. From germline, CDR1 is SGHTA and CDR2 FQGTGA. Trimming removed 5 bases from V and 0 bases from J, with 14 bases in between. The CDR3 bases are TGTGCCAGCAGCCCCGCGGCGGGGAACTCTGGGGCCAACGTCCTGACTTTC. Translated, it gives CASSPAAGNSGANVLTF.

The gene calls are TRBV7-3 and TRBJ1-2; no reliable D call. CDR1 and CDR2 from the germline V gene are SGHTA and FQGTGA. Trimming took off 0 bases at V and 8 bases at J, with 10 bases between the two ends. The CDR3 sequence is 13 residues long. The CDR3 spells CASSLTAMGGYTF. CDR3 DNA: TGTGCCAGCAGCTTAACCGCGATGGGGGGCTACACCTTC.

At least ten counts were recorded for this clonotype. J is TRBJ1-1 and V is TRBV19; a possible D gene is TRBD1 (5 bases). This CDR3 has 17 amino acids. Deletions cut 7 bases from V and 4 bases from J, with 25 bases between. The germline V gene has CDR1 LNHDA and CDR2 SQIVND (reference sequence). The CDR3 DNA is TGTGCCAGTACCCCCTGGGGGGGGGAGGTCCGGACCACTGAAGCTTTCTTT. Protein: CASTPWGGEVRTTEAFF.

This clonotype was recorded a few times. J is TRBJ2-3 and V is TRBV23-1, with 10 positions matching TRBD1. TRBV23-1 is designated an ORF whose function remains uncertain. Unmatched junction bases numbered 8, after V lost 0 bases and J lost 8 bases. This CDR3 has 16 amino acids. The CDR3 coding sequence is TGCGCCAGCAGTCAATCGGACAGGGGGGAGGCCGGTACGCAGTATTTT. Translation: CASSQSDRGEAGTQYF.